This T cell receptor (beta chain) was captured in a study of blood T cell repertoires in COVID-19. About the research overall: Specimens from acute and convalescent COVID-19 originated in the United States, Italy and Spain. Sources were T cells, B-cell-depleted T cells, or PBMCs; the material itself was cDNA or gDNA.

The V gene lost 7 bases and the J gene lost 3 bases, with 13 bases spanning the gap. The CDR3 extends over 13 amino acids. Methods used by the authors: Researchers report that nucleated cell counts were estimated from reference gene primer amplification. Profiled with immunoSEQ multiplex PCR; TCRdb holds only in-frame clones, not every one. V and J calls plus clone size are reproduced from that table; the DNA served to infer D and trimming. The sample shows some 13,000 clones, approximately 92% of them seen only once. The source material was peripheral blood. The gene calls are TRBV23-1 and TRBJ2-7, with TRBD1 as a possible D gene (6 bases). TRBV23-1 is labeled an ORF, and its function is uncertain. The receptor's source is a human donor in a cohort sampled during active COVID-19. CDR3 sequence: CASTRGQHYEQYF. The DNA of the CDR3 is TGCGCCAGCACCCGAGGACAGCACTACGAGCAGTACTTC.